The clone carrying this T cell receptor (beta chain) came up a few times. The data originate from a study of blood T cell repertoires in COVID-19. Study information: The origin of the acute and convalescent COVID-19 samples was the United States, Italy and Spain.

The authors' processing: Cell counts per sample came from amplifying reference gene primers. Sequenced by immunoSEQ multiplex PCR; TCRdb stores in-frame clones only, minus some. V and J calls and clone size follow that table, whereas D and trimming were derived from the DNA. The data show roughly 92,000 clones, around 90% seen once. Per the germline V gene, CDR1 is MNHEY and CDR2 is SVGAGI. The CDR3 sequence is 12 residues long. V gave up 6 bases and J gave up 10 bases, with 13 bases separating them. The clonotype comes from a woman older than 75 with acute or convalescent COVID-19. The chain employs TRBV6-5 and TRBJ2-1, with unresolved D. Sequencing input: peripheral blood. Here the CDR3 reads CASSPRSEEQFF. CDR3 bases: TGTGCCAGCAGCCCCAGATCAGAAGAGCAGTTCTTC.